Shown below are 30 T cell receptor beta chains from a single sample sequenced in a study of T cell responses to AZD1222 COVID-19 vaccine. TCRdb's copy holds only in-frame clones and misses some; the assay was immunoSEQ multiplex PCR. The sample has approximately 150,000 clones, about 90% seen once. The sequencing used peripheral blood, collected 28 days after the second AZD1222 dose. The receptor source for this set is an adult who received the AZD1222 COVID-19 vaccine.

The sample holds one count of this clone. The J gene is TRBJ2-3, the V gene TRBV13; D gene uncertain. Germline assignment: CDR1 PRHDT and CDR2 FYEKMQ (reference sequence). The CDR3 loop spans 12 amino acids. V dropped 0 bases and J dropped 4 bases, with 2 bases sitting between them. The CDR3 nucleotides read TGTGCCAGCAGCTTAGGTCCAGATACGCAGTATTTT. Translating gives CASSLGPDTQYF.

The chain uses TRBV12-3 or TRBV12-4 and TRBJ2-7; D is uncertain. The CDR3 is 13 amino acids. V lost 3 bases and J 0 bases, leaving 6 bases between the germline ends. The DNA for the CDR3 is TGTGCCAGCAGTTTGGTGCCCTCCTACGAGCAGTACTTC. Translation gives CASSLVPSYEQYF.

The chain links TRBV7-3 to TRBJ2-1; no clear D. The CDR3 contains 15 residues. Germline V gene sequence: CDR1 SGHTA, CDR2 FQGTGA. V lost 1 base and J lost 6, with 13 bases in between. The CDR3 DNA sequence: TGTGCCAGCAGCTTAAAGTTTGGCGGAACCAATGAGCAGTTCTTC. It yields the protein CASSLKFGGTNEQFF. The full variable domain, in which reference TRBV7-3 and TRBJ2-1 provide the parts outside the CDR3, is GAGVSQTPSNKVTEKGKYVELRCDPISGHTALYWYRQSLGQGPEFLIYFQGTGAADDSGLPNDRFFAVRPEGSVSTLKIQRTERGDSAVYLCASSLKFGGTNEQFFGPGTRLTVL.

This chain links TRBV29-1 with TRBJ2-1; 8 nucleotides match TRBD2. The CDR3 runs 17 residues. Per germline, CDR1 SQVTM and CDR2 ANQGSEA. After removal of 7 bases from V and 3 bases from J, the junction contained 17 bases not matched to a gene. CDR3 DNA: TGCAGCGCCAAGGGGGTAGCGGGAAGGGGATTCTACAATGAGCAGTTCTTC. Amino acids: CSAKGVAGRGFYNEQFF.

A word on this clone: Other DNA sequences of this sample code for an identical CDR3. The chain uses TRBV5-1 and TRBJ2-5; 7 bases agree with TRBD1. With 5 bases clipped from V and 1 base from J, the junction kept 5 bases outside the gene matches. The germline CDR1 and CDR2 sequences are SGHRS and YFSETQ. The CDR3 has 14 residues. The CDR3 region is CASSFGTVQETQYF. CDR3 DNA: TGCGCCAGCAGTTTCGGGACAGTCCAAGAGACCCAGTACTTC.

The chain employs TRBV19 and TRBJ1-6; D not certain. The germline CDR1 and CDR2 sequences are LNHDA and SQIVND (reference sequence). V was cut by 1 base and J by 7 bases, with 17 bases left in between. The CDR3 is 17 residues long. The CDR3 loop reads CASSIGPLGARNSPLHF. In DNA, the CDR3 is TGTGCCAGTAGTATAGGCCCCCTGGGCGCGCGAAATTCACCCCTCCACTTT.

Only one count was recorded for this clone. This rearrangement joins TRBV9 to TRBJ2-4, with 9 nucleotides matching TRBD2. Germline loops: CDR1 SGDLS, CDR2 YYNGEE. The CDR3 has 15 amino acids. Trimming cost V 4 bases and J 8 bases; bases outside gene matches: 10. CDR3 residues: CASSTFTSGQDIQYF. The CDR3 DNA reads TGTGCCAGCAGCACCTTCACTAGCGGGCAGGACATTCAGTACTTC.

The CDR3 sequence: CASSQDGRLWAQHF. The CDR3 coding sequence is TGCGCCAGCAGCCAAGATGGCAGGCTATGGGCCCAGCATTTT. This chain connects TRBV4-1 to TRBJ1-5; D not certain. This CDR3 contains 14 residues. Germline CDR1 reads MGHRA; CDR2 reads YSYEKL. The V end lost 0 bases, the J end lost 11 bases, and 14 bases lay between the germline ends.

V and J are TRBV14 and TRBJ2-1; D is unclear. Germline loops: CDR1 SGHDN, CDR2 FVKESK. The V and J ends lost 3 bases and 5 bases respectively, with 14 bases between them. CDR3 length: 15 amino acids. The CDR3 region has the DNA TGTGCCAGCAGCCATCGGCGGATAGTCGACAATGAGCAGTTCTTC. Translated, it gives CASSHRRIVDNEQFF.

The DNA of the CDR3 is TGTGCCAGCAGCCCCTCCGGGGGCAGTGACTATGGCTACACCTTC. Translation gives CASSPSGGSDYGYTF. V is TRBV7-9 and J is TRBJ1-2, with D tentatively TRBD1 (6 bases). This CDR3 is built from 15 residues. The V end lost 5 bases, the J end lost 3 bases, and 16 bases lay between the germline ends. Germline V CDR1 and CDR2: SEHNR, FQNEAQ (reference sequence).

This chain links TRBV4-2 with TRBJ1-2, with TRBD1 matching 9 bases. The CDR3 length is 15 residues. CDR1 and CDR2 (germline): LGHNA, YNFKEQ. With V trimmed by 3 bases and J by 4 bases, 6 bases remained unmatched. CDR3 amino acids: CASSQWTGESYGYTF. Here the CDR3 DNA reads TGTGCCAGCAGCCAGTGGACAGGGGAATCCTATGGCTACACCTTC.

This chain uses TRBV5-4 with TRBJ1-6, with D possibly TRBD1 on 5 matching bases. The CDR3 is 14 amino acids. The ends were cut back, 5 bases at V and 3 bases at J, with 9 bases in the middle. Germline V gene sequence: CDR1 SGHNT, CDR2 YYREEE (reference sequence). The CDR3 protein is CASSVDSYNSPLHF. Written as DNA, the CDR3 is TGTGCCAGCAGTGTCGACAGCTATAATTCACCCCTCCACTTT.

This rearrangement joins TRBV5-1 to TRBJ1-1; maybe TRBD1 (5 bases). The CDR3 length is 14 residues. Germline CDR1 reads SGHRS; CDR2 reads YFSETQ. Trimming removed 2 bases at V and 1 base at J, with 9 bases between. In DNA form, the CDR3 reads TGCGCCAGCAGCTTACAGGCATCGAACACTGAAGCTTTCTTT. It is translated as CASSLQASNTEAFF. Looking up the rest from reference TRBV5-1 and TRBJ1-1 gives the full variable domain: KAGVTQTPRYLIKTRGQQVTLSCSPISGHRSVSWYQQTPGQGLQFLFEYFSETQRNKGNFPGRFSGRQFSNSRSEMNVSTLELGDSALYLCASSLQASNTEAFFGQGTRLTVV.

J is TRBJ2-3 and V is TRBV5-6, with 8 nucleotides matching TRBD1. This CDR3 has 15 amino acids. The germline V gene has CDR1 SGHDT and CDR2 YYEEEE. The J segment lost 3 bases and the V segment lost 3 bases, leaving 6 bases of the junction unmatched. The CDR3 DNA is TGTGCCAGCAGCTCCCCTTGGACAGGGACAGATACGCAGTATTTT. It yields the protein CASSSPWTGTDTQYF.

The J gene is TRBJ1-2, the V gene TRBV7-8, with TRBD1 identical over 9 bases. Germline V gene data show CDR1 as SGHVS and CDR2 as FQNEAQ. V was clipped by 1 base and J by 7 bases; unmatched bases: 10. The CDR3 is 16 residues long. CDR3 coding DNA: TGTGCCAGCAGCTTAGAAGGGACAGGGAGAGTACTTGGCTACACCTTC. As protein: CASSLEGTGRVLGYTF.

The chain couples TRBV20-1 to TRBJ1-4; D remains unclear. The CDR3 covers 11 residues. Looked up from germline, CDR1 is DFQATT and CDR2 is SNEGSKA (reference sequence). With 4 bases removed from V and 8 bases from J, the gap between germline ends came to 8 bases. The CDR3 DNA follows: TGCAGTGCTAAGCCCGGGGAAAAACTGTTTTTT. Protein: CSAKPGEKLFF.

The genes are TRBV12-3 or TRBV12-4 and TRBJ1-2, with D maybe TRBD1 (5 bases). The CDR3 totals 11 residues. Trimming took off 6 bases at V and 6 bases at J, with 8 bases between the two ends. The CDR3 DNA reads as TGTGCCAGCAGCCGAGGGGATGGCTACACCTTC. The encoded protein is CASSRGDGYTF.

The chain uses TRBV4-2 and TRBJ1-1; D call uncertain. The germline CDR1 and CDR2 sequences are LGHNA and YNFKEQ. The CDR3 loop spans 16 amino acids. With 0 bases removed from V and 1 base from J, the gap between germline ends came to 12 bases. CDR3 amino acids: CASSQEGGIPNTEAFF. CDR3 coding DNA: TGTGCCAGCAGCCAAGAAGGTGGCATTCCGAACACTGAAGCTTTCTTT.

This sequence joins TRBV6-5 and TRBJ1-2, with 7 positions matching TRBD1. The CDR3 totals 13 residues. The V gene's germline CDR1 is MNHEY and CDR2 SVGAGI. V trimming: 5 bases; J trimming: 8 bases; junction bases outside the gene matches: 8. For the CDR3, the DNA is TGTGCCAGCAGTCGGGATACAGGGGTCGGCTACACCTTC. Residues: CASSRDTGVGYTF.

V gene TRBV7-9 combines with J gene TRBJ1-3; the D gene is possibly TRBD1 (5 bases). Trimming stripped 5 bases from V and 0 bases from J, with 20 bases between. There are 18 residues in the CDR3. CDR1 is SEHNR, CDR2 FQNEAQ, per germline (reference sequence). The chain's CDR3 is CASSRTGLIVSSGNTIYF. The CDR3 DNA is TGTGCCAGCAGCCGGACGGGACTCATAGTGAGCTCTGGAAACACCATATATTTT.

This clone has more than one count but fewer than ten. This rearrangement joins TRBV7-8 to TRBJ1-2; the match to TRBD1 covers 8 bases. The junction had 5 bases not matched to a gene; V was cut back by 0 bases and J by 8 bases. From germline, CDR1 is SGHVS and CDR2 FQNEAQ. The length of the CDR3 is 14 residues. CDR3: CASSLAQGAEGYTF. The CDR3 region has the DNA TGTGCCAGCAGCTTAGCGCAGGGGGCGGAAGGCTACACCTTC.

The J gene is TRBJ2-2, the V gene TRBV29-1; D is tentatively TRBD1 or TRBD2 (5 bases each). This CDR3 has 14 residues. Germline values: CDR1 SQVTM, CDR2 ANQGSEA. The V and J ends lost 7 bases and 2 bases respectively, with 14 bases between them. The CDR3 DNA follows: TGCAGCGCTTCCGGGACGGCCAACACCGGGGAGCTGTTTTTT. Translated, it gives CSASGTANTGELFF.

The J gene is TRBJ1-2, the V gene TRBV27; 9 positions agree with TRBD1. Germline trimming cut 8 bases from V and 4 bases from J; bases unmatched to any gene: 2. Germline assignment: CDR1 MNHEY and CDR2 SMNVEV (reference sequence). The CDR3 covers 12 residues. CDR3 sequence reads: CASGQGSYGYTF. Here the CDR3 DNA reads TGTGCCAGCGGACAGGGGTCCTATGGCTACACCTTC.

Concerning this clone itself: One end of the junction is discordant with germline, which a read error may explain. This chain connects TRBV5-1 to TRBJ1-3; D may be TRBD1 (6 bases). CDR3 length: 15 residues. Germline CDR1 and CDR2: SGHRS and YFSETQ. CDR3 in amino acids: CASSSQGQSGNTIYF. In DNA, the CDR3 is TGCGCCAGCAGCTCTCAGGGGCAGTCTGGAAATACCATATATTTT.

This clone occurred once. J is TRBJ2-1 and V is TRBV9; TRBD2 might be the D (5 bases). In germline, CDR1 is SGDLS, CDR2 YYNGEE. Deletions cut 4 bases from V and 4 bases from J, with 15 bases between. The CDR3 consists of 15 residues. The DNA of the CDR3 is TGTGCCAGCAGCTCCCGGGATCAGAGTTACAATGAGCAGTTCTTC. It encodes CASSSRDQSYNEQFF.

This clone occurred once. The chain joins TRBV5-6 to TRBJ2-2; weak D call: TRBD1 (5 bases). The ends were cut back, 7 bases at V and 5 bases at J, with 15 bases in the middle. Germline V gene sequence: CDR1 SGHDT, CDR2 YYEEEE. The CDR3 contains 14 residues. CDR3 amino acids: CASSVRGGTGELFF. CDR3 nucleotide sequence: TGTGCCAGCTCGGTAAGGGGCGGAACCGGGGAGCTGTTTTTT.

The gene calls are TRBV6-5 and TRBJ1-2; TRBD1 matches at 9 bases. The CDR3 contains 14 residues. Germline trimming cut 4 bases from V and 5 bases from J; bases unmatched to any gene: 5. In germline, CDR1 is MNHEY, CDR2 SVGAGI. Here the CDR3 DNA reads TGTGCCAGCAGTTCATTGGGACAGGGATATGGCTACACCTTC. Translation gives CASSSLGQGYGYTF.

V is TRBV3-1 (or the pseudogene TRBV3-2) and J is TRBJ2-1; TRBD2 aligns across 8 bases. After removal of 0 bases from V and 9 bases from J, the junction contained 7 bases not matched to a gene. This CDR3 is built from 15 residues. CDR1 and CDR2 (germline): LGHDT, YNNKEL (reference sequence). The CDR3 protein is CASSQEGTSGSEQFF. In DNA, the CDR3 is TGTGCCAGCAGCCAAGAGGGGACTAGTGGGAGTGAGCAGTTCTTC.

V gene TRBV6-4 combines with J gene TRBJ2-2; tentative D call: TRBD2 (7 bases). The V gene's germline CDR1 is MRHNA and CDR2 SNTAGT. The CDR3 extends over 17 amino acids. Trimming cost V 0 bases and J 4 bases, with 15 bases left between them. The CDR3 loop is CASSDSESGGPTGELFF. CDR3 in DNA: TGTGCCAGCAGTGACTCGGAATCGGGGGGCCCCACCGGGGAGCTGTTTTTT.

The chain has TRBV24-1 and TRBJ2-2; D uncertain. Germline assignment: CDR1 KGHDR and CDR2 SFDVKD. The CDR3 runs to 12 residues. Deletions cut 7 bases from V and 2 bases from J, with 4 bases between. CDR3 bases: TGTGCCACCAGAGGCAACACCGGGGAGCTGTTTTTT. This encodes CATRGNTGELFF.